A selection of T cell receptor beta chains follows, all from one sample in a study of shared clonotypes between healthy human individuals. Sequencing used immunoSEQ multiplex PCR; TCRdb keeps in-frame clones, though not all of them. Among hundreds of thousands of clones listed, roughly four fifths were seen once. The sample was PBMCs. These receptors came from a woman aged 40 to 55 in good health. Some clones in this sample may be carry-over from other donors' samples. Each CDR3 is given with its conserved first and last residue. D genes are given only for firm matches. Some rows have no size entry. The others give once, few or many, or a class for an expanded clone.

D	V	size	length	J	CDR3	DNA
TRBD2	TRBV2	few	15	TRBJ2-7	CASSAALAGSGEQYF	TGTGCCAGCAGTGCCGCGCTAGCGGGATCGGGAGAGCAGTACTTC
-	TRBV28	-	16	TRBJ2-7	CASSSPGVLGPYEQYF	TGTGCCAGCAGTTCACCCGGGGTTTTGGGGCCCTACGAGCAGTACTTC
TRBD1	TRBV7-9	once	15	TRBJ2-1	CASSLEQGAYNEQFF	TGTGCCAGCAGCTTAGAACAGGGGGCGTACAATGAGCAGTTCTTC
-	TRBV7-9	-	13	TRBJ2-3	CASSPAAVDTQYF	TGTGCCAGCAGCCCAGCCGCGGTAGATACGCAGTATTTT
TRBD1	TRBV10-1	-	13	TRBJ1-1	CASSRGGSTEAFF	TGCGCCAGCAGCAGGGGGGGATCCACTGAAGCTTTCTTT
-	TRBV2	-	13	TRBJ1-6	CASCHEVNSPLHF	TGTGCCAGTTGTCATGAAGTTAATTCACCCCTCCACTTT
TRBD2	TRBV19	-	15	TRBJ2-3	CASRSKGLASDTQYF	TGTGCCAGTAGGAGCAAGGGACTAGCATCAGATACGCAGTATTTT
-	TRBV30	-	12	TRBJ1-1	CAWSGSGTEAFF	TGTGCCTGGAGTGGGTCTGGCACTGAAGCTTTCTTT
-	TRBV29-1	-	13	TRBJ1-2	CSVDGGRVGGYTF	TGCAGCGTTGATGGGGGTAGGGTTGGTGGCTACACCTTC
TRBD2	TRBV27	-	17	TRBJ2-5	CASSLFGLAGSRETQYF	TGTGCCAGCAGTTTATTTGGACTAGCGGGTTCAAGGGAGACCCAGTACTTC
-	TRBV7-6	-	15	TRBJ1-4	CASSSMRGSDEKLFF	TGTGCCAGCAGCTCGATGAGAGGGTCCGATGAAAAACTGTTTTTT
-	TRBV2	-	14	TRBJ2-7	CASSVRGDAYEQYF	TGTGCCAGCAGTGTCAGGGGGGACGCCTACGAGCAGTACTTC
-	TRBV9	-	14	TRBJ2-3	CASSVGAYADTQYF	TGTGCCAGCAGCGTAGGGGCTTATGCAGATACGCAGTATTTT
-	TRBV7-9	-	14	TRBJ1-1	CASSFVGAGTEALF	-
TRBD2	TRBV7-9	once	15	TRBJ2-3	CASSLGQGGADTQYF	TGTGCCAGCAGCTTAGGGCAGGGAGGGGCAGATACGCAGTATTTT
TRBD2	TRBV28	once	15	TRBJ2-2	CASTSGGANTGELFF	TGTGCCAGCACTTCGGGAGGTGCGAACACCGGGGAGCTGTTTTTT
TRBD1	TRBV11-2	once	15	TRBJ1-1	CASSLVGTGDAEAFF	TGTGCCAGCAGCTTAGTTGGAACAGGGGACGCTGAAGCTTTCTTT
TRBD1	TRBV9	-	15	TRBJ2-5	CASSVGGTGAETQYF	TGTGCCAGCAGCGTAGGTGGGACAGGGGCAGAGACCCAGTACTTC
-	TRBV7-9	-	11	TRBJ2-5	CASSPLETQYF	TGTGCCAGCAGCCCACTTGAGACCCAGTACTTC
-	TRBV28	-	15	TRBJ1-1	CASSLYRGRNTEAFF	TGTGCCAGCAGTTTATATCGGGGACGGAACACTGAAGCTTTCTTT
-	TRBV28	-	16	TRBJ1-1	CASSFPNIGMNTEAFF	TGTGCCAGCAGTTTCCCCAATATAGGTATGAACACTGAAGCTTTCTTT
-	TRBV19	-	10	TRBJ1-1	CASKNTEAFF	TGTGCCAGTAAGAACACTGAAGCTTTCTTT
-	TRBV2	-	14	TRBJ2-5	CASSPPATPETQYF	TGTGCCAGCAGTCCCCCAGCGACCCCGGAGACCCAGTACTTC
-	TRBV7-2	-	15	TRBJ2-2	CASSQNQGGAGELFF	TGTGCCAGCAGCCAAAATCAGGGAGGCGCCGGGGAGCTGTTTTTT
-	TRBV19	-	11	TRBJ2-7	CASSNTDEQYF	TGTGCCAGTAGTAATACAGACGAGCAGTACTTC
-	TRBV30	-	10	TRBJ1-1	CAWMNTEAFF	TGTGCCTGGATGAACACTGAAGCTTTCTTT
TRBD2	TRBV29-1	few	14	TRBJ2-7	CSVERSGGGYEQYF	TGCAGCGTTGAACGTAGCGGGGGAGGGTACGAGCAGTACTTC
-	TRBV7-2	-	13	TRBJ2-4	CASSPGTVNIQYF	TGTGCCAGCAGCCCCGGGACTGTTAACATTCAGTACTTC
-	TRBV9	-	12	TRBJ1-2	CASSLGFYGYTF	TGTGCCAGCAGCCTGGGGTTCTATGGCTACACCTTC